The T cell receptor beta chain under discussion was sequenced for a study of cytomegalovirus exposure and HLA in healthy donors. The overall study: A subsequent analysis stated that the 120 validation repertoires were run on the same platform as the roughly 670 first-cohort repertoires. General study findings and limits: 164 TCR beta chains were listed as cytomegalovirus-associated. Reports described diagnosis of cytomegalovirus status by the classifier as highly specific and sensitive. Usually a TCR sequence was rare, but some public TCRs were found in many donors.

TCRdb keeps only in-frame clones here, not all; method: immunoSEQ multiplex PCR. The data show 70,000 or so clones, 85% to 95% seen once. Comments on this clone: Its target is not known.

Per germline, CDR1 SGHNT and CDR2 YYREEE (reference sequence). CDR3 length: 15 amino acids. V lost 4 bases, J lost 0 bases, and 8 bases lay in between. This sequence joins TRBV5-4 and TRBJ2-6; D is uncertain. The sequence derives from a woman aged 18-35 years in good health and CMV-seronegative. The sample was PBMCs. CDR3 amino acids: CASSPTFSGANVLTF. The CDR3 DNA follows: TGTGCCAGCAGCCCCACTTTCTCTGGGGCCAACGTCCTGACTTTC. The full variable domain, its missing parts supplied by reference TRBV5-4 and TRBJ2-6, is ETGVTQSPTHLIKTRGQQVTLRCSSQSGHNTVSWYQQALGQGPQFIFQYYREEENGRGNFPPRFSGLQFPNYSSELNVNALELDDSALYLCASSPTFSGANVLTFGAGSRLTVL.